One sample yielded the 17 T cell receptor beta chains listed below, sequenced in a study of blood T cells in healthy people across ages. Alongside a J-beta primer mix, a sample-barcoded 5' primer served in a second PCR lasting roughly 6 to 11 cycles. TCRdb re-called the 5' RACE reads through MiXCR, storing one row per CDR3 protein. The sample comprises 1.5 million to 2 million distinct CDR3 sequences, 28% of which are singletons, and roughly 8.2% rests with the top ten. Sequencing input: blood. The source of these receptors is a woman aged 30 to 39 in good health.

This chain links TRBV5-5 with TRBJ1-5, with D maybe TRBD1 (6 bases). The CDR3 contains 16 residues. V lost 0 bases, J lost 2 bases, and 12 bases lay in between. The germline V gene encodes CDR1 SGHKS and CDR2 YYEKEE (reference sequence). CDR3 coding DNA: TGTGCCAGCAGCTTGGCCGGGGGCGTTGGCAATCAGCCCCAGCATTTT. It specifies CASSLAGGVGNQPQHF.

The chain couples TRBV28 to TRBJ2-5, with D perhaps TRBD2 (6 bases). V gave up 8 bases and J gave up 11 bases, with 27 bases separating them. Germline-derived CDR1 and CDR2 are MDHEN and SYDVKM. The CDR3 extends over 15 amino acids. CDR3 residues: CASGGTDLPYNEQYF. The CDR3 DNA reads TGTGCCAGCGGAGGGACCGATCTCCCTTACAATGAGCAGTACTTC.

This clonotype was observed at least ten times. V and J are TRBV12-3 or TRBV12-4 and TRBJ2-7; 8 bases match TRBD1. The CDR3 totals 15 residues. Losses at the gene ends were 5 bases for V and 4 bases for J; bases not matched to a gene: 10. The CDR3 spells CASSAPGGQKYEQYF. CDR3 in DNA: TGTGCCAGCAGTGCCCCAGGGGGCCAAAAATACGAGCAGTACTTC.

The sample holds many counts of this clonotype. This rearrangement joins TRBV7-6 to TRBJ2-1; D gene uncertain. This CDR3 comprises 14 residues. CDR1 and CDR2 from the germline V gene are SGHVS and FNYEAQ. V lost 5 bases and J lost 10, with 18 bases in between. The CDR3 sequence is CASSKTVKTVEQFF. The CDR3 DNA is TGTGCCAGCAGCAAGACCGTCAAAACCGTCGAGCAGTTCTTC.

The V call is TRBV5-1, the J call TRBJ1-4; TRBD1 matches at 10 bases. Losses at the gene ends were 4 bases for V and 4 bases for J; bases not matched to a gene: 13. Per the germline V gene, CDR1 is SGHRS and CDR2 is YFSETQ. The CDR3 consists of 18 residues. The CDR3 nucleotides read TGCGCCAGCAGCGGGGAGTTGGGACAGGGGTTCGGTAATGAAAAACTGTTTTTT. Its protein is CASSGELGQGFGNEKLFF.

This chain links TRBV10-3 with TRBJ2-4, with 9 bases identical to TRBD1. The J call may be incorrect, as the DNA end agrees better with TRBJ2-7. In germline, CDR1 is ENHRY, CDR2 SYGVKD. This CDR3 comprises 13 residues. CDR3 protein: CAIRQGASYEQYF. CDR3 sequence (DNA): TGTGCCATCAGACAGGGGGCCTCCTACGAGCAGTACTTC.

This clonotype was seen at least ten times. This sequence joins TRBV28 and TRBJ2-1; D perhaps matches TRBD2 (5 bases). V was trimmed by 3 bases and J by 0 bases, leaving 15 bases between them. The CDR3 has 17 amino acids. The germline V gene encodes CDR1 MDHEN and CDR2 SYDVKM. The CDR3 DNA sequence: TGTGCCAGCAGTTTCCCCGCTGCGGGCCGCTCCTACAATGAGCAGTTCTTC. Amino acids: CASSFPAAGRSYNEQFF.

The sample holds a few counts of this clonotype. CDR3 coding DNA: TGTGCCAGCAGTGCTGGGCCCTACTGGAATGAGCAGTTCTTC. Its translation: CASSAGPYWNEQFF. This rearrangement joins TRBV25-1 to TRBJ2-1; D gene unclear. Germline V CDR1 and CDR2: MGHDK, SYGVNS. The CDR3 sequence is 14 residues long. Trimming stripped 4 bases from V and 7 bases from J, with 14 bases between.

This clonotype was observed a handful of times. This chain joins TRBV29-1 and TRBJ2-1; D uncertain. The V and J ends lost 6 bases and 10 bases respectively, with 16 bases between them. The germline gives CDR1 SQVTM, CDR2 ANQGSEA. The CDR3 has 12 residues. The CDR3 DNA reads TGCAGCGTGAGCTTCACGCCGCCGGAGCAGTTCTTC. Protein: CSVSFTPPEQFF.

This chain connects TRBV28 to TRBJ2-7; unclear D gene. Trimming shortened V by 6 bases and J by 0 bases, and 15 bases separated the two germline ends. CDR1 is MDHEN and CDR2 is SYDVKM in the germline V gene. This CDR3 region has 15 residues. This chain's CDR3 is CASRLGLLSSYEQYF. For the CDR3, the DNA is TGTGCCAGCAGATTGGGCCTTCTCAGCTCCTACGAGCAGTACTTC.

The chain uses TRBV5-1 and TRBJ1-1; weak D call: TRBD1 (5 bases). This CDR3 comprises 14 residues. Germline CDR1 reads SGHRS; CDR2 reads YFSETQ. V was shortened by 3 bases and J by 3 bases, with 12 bases between the two germline ends. This CDR3 reads CASSSGGVDTEAFF. In DNA, the CDR3 is TGCGCCAGCAGCTCTGGGGGGGTCGACACTGAAGCTTTCTTT.

Ten or more counts support this clonotype. DNA of the CDR3: TGTGCCAGCAGCCTCGGGGTAGGAGGGCAGTACTTC. This sequence encodes CASSLGVGGQYF. The rearrangement links TRBV12-3 or TRBV12-4 to TRBJ2-7; possibly TRBD2 for D (5 bases). The CDR3 contains 12 residues. Trimming pared 6 bases from V and 9 bases from J, leaving 15 bases between.

This clonotype was seen ten or more times. The gene calls are TRBV12-3 or TRBV12-4 and TRBJ2-1; D not resolved. The V end lost 3 bases, the J end lost 4 bases, and 10 bases lay between the germline ends. This CDR3 has 14 amino acids. The CDR3 bases are TGTGCCAGCAGTTTCGGGCTCAATTACAATGAGCAGTTCTTC. Translation gives CASSFGLNYNEQFF.

This chain links TRBV7-9 with TRBJ1-6; tentatively, D is TRBD1 (6 bases). V lost 5 bases, J lost 10 bases, and 12 bases lay in between. There are 13 residues in the CDR3. Germline lookup yields CDR1 SEHNR and CDR2 FQNEAQ (reference sequence). CDR3 nucleotide sequence: TGTGCCAGCAGCCCCCAGGGGAGCTCACCCCTCCACTTT. This codes for CASSPQGSSPLHF.

This clonotype showed up many times. The chain is built from TRBV15 and TRBJ2-7; D is ambiguous. Germline-derived CDR1 and CDR2 are LNHNV and YYDKDF (reference sequence). Trimming removed 3 bases at V and 6 bases at J, with 15 bases between. The CDR3 covers 14 residues. This chain's CDR3 is CATSRRSVGFEQYF. CDR3 bases: TGTGCCACCAGCAGGCGTTCGGTGGGCTTCGAGCAGTACTTC.

A remark on this clonotype: At one boundary the junction diverges from the germline segment, which might be a read error. CDR3 in DNA: TGTGCCAGCTCACCAGACCTATATGGCCACACCTTC. Its protein is CASSPDLYGHTF. V usage is TRBV18 and J usage is TRBJ1-2; D uncertain. In germline, CDR1 is KGHSH, CDR2 LQKENI. This CDR3 has 12 amino acids. Using reference TRBV18 and TRBJ1-2 for the parts outside the CDR3, the full variable domain is NAGVMQNPRHLVRRRGQEARLRCSPMKGHSHVYWYRQLPEEGLKFMVYLQKENIIDESGMPKERFSAEFPKEGPSILRIQQVVRGDSAAYFCASSPDLYGHTFGSGTRLTVV.

The V gene is TRBV5-1, the J gene TRBJ2-1; TRBD2 matches at 13 bases. The CDR3 length is 13 residues. The V segment lost 8 bases and the J segment 10 bases; nucleotides outside the gene matches: 6. Looked up from germline, CDR1 is SGHRS and CDR2 is YFSETQ. CDR3 sequence: CASGTSGMGEQFF. The DNA for the CDR3 is TGCGCCAGTGGGACTAGCGGGATGGGGGAGCAGTTCTTC.